This T cell receptor beta chain came from a study of lymphopenia after photon versus proton radiotherapy (dated by TCRdb to about 2019). Looking at the study overall: Photon and proton radiation therapy were compared by the study for their immunological effects in patients with gastrointestinal tumors who developed high-grade lymphopenia. The study was designed to characterize how the impact on the immune system differs between the two radiation modalities. A cohort of around 21 patients with gastrointestinal tumors who received either photon or proton therapy and subsequently developed lymphopenia was included. Points the paper makes about the study in general: During treatment, patients who received photon therapy lost naive T cells and TCR diversity and gained effector/memory populations, whereas patients who received proton therapy remained relatively stable. After the lymphocyte count nadir, repertoires from photon-treated patients showed oligoclonal expansion, particularly of CD8+ Temra cells, and this expansion drove the decline in diversity. The survival association was assessed only in patients who died, and better survival with proton therapy was presented by the authors as a possibility rather than a demonstrated result. Across the cohort, an inverse correlation was found between a larger post-nadir drop in TCR diversity and overall survival time among patients who died.

Libraries were constructed by the immunoSEQ multiplex PCR assay. Alongside multiparametric flow cytometry, deep sequencing of rearranged TCR beta loci was used to profile the T cell repertoires. The table was pulled from immuneACCESS by TCRdb, which kept in-frame rearrangements only. Such tables lose some clones; where checked, under half of the loss comes from unresolved V genes, and the rest has no known cause. This sample is represented by approximately 8,000 clones; just over 85% of them were singletons. Of the sample, about 21% falls within the top ten clones. Comment on this clone: The antigen it binds to is not known. No base qualities exist here, and no much larger clone lies one base off it.

Trimming leaves V shorter by 4 bases and J shorter by 1 base, with the junction holding 4 bases beyond the gene matches. Spanning cysteine to phenylalanine, the CDR3 consists of 16 amino acids. CDR3 DNA is the only sequence kept; it has 48 bases, read in frame from the first base. CDR1 MDHEN and CDR2 SYDVKM were looked up in the germline V gene. Source: peripheral blood, taken from a patient treated with photon-based radiotherapy. In this chain, TRBV28 is recombined with TRBJ2-3, and 11 junctional nucleotides match TRBD1. The sequence was collected from a man older than 75 with cholangiocarcinoma. The CDR3: CASSSDRGRGTDTQYF. The DNA sequence is TGTGCCAGCAGTTCGGACAGGGGGCGAGGCACAGATACGCAGTATTTT. The full variable domain, completed from the reference TRBV28 and TRBJ2-3 proteins outside the CDR3, reads DVKVTQSSRYLVKRTGEKVFLECVQDMDHENMFWYRQDPGLGLRLIYFSYDVKMKEKGDIPEGYSVSREKKERFSLILESASTNQTSMYLCASSSDRGRGTDTQYFGPGTRLTVL.